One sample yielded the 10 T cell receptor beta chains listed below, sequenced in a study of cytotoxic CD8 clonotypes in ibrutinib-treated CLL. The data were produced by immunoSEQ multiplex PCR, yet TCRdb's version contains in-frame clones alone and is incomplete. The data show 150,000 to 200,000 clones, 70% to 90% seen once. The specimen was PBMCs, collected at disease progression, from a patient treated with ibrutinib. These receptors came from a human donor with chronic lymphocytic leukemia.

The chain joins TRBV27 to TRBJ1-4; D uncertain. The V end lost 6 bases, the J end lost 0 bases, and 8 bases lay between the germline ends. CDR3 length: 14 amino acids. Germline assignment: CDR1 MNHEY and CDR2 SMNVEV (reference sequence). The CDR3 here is CASSRPPTNEKLFF. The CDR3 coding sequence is TGTGCCAGCAGCCGACCCCCAACTAATGAAAAACTGTTTTTT.

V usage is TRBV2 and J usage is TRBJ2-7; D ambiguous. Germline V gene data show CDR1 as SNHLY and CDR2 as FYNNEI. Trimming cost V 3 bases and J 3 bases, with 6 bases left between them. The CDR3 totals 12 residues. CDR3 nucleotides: TGTGCCAGCAGTGATGACGACTACGAGCAGTACTTC. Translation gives CASSDDDYEQYF.

CDR3 DNA: TGCAGCGCTCGGGACAGCCTAACGCGTATGGAGCAGTACTTC. Its translation: CSARDSLTRMEQYF. The chain joins TRBV29-1 to TRBJ2-7, with 7 positions matching TRBD1. Germline lookup yields CDR1 SQVTM and CDR2 ANQGSEA. V shed 7 bases, J shed 7 bases, and the junction held 16 bases outside the gene matches. The CDR3 has 14 amino acids.

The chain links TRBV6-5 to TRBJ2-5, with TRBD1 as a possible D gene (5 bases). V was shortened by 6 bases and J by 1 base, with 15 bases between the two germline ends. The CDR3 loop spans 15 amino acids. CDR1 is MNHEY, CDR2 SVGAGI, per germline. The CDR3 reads CASRRTRTSQETQYF. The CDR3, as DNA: TGTGCCAGCAGGAGAACGCGGACATCCCAAGAGACCCAGTACTTC.

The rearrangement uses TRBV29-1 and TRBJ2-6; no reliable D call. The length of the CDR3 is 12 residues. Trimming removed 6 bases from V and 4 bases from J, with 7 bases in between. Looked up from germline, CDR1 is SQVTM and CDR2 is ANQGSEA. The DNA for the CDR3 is TGCAGCGTCGCAGACGGGGCCAACGTCCTGACTTTC. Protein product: CSVADGANVLTF. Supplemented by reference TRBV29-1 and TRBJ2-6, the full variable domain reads SAVISQKPSRDICQRGTSLTIQCQVDSQVTMMFWYRQQPGQSLTLIATANQGSEATYESGFVIDKFPISRPNLTFSTLTVSNMSPEDSSIYLCSVADGANVLTFGAGSRLTVL.

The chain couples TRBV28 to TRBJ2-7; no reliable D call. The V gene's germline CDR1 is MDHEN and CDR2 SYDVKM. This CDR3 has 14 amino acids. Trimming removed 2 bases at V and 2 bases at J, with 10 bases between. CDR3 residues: CASSLPLDAYEQYF. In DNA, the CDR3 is TGTGCCAGCAGTTTACCTCTAGACGCCTACGAGCAGTACTTC.

CDR3 DNA: TGTGCCAGCAGTCCCGGGACTAGCGGGAACAATGAGCAGTTCTTC. It codes for CASSPGTSGNNEQFF. V and J are TRBV6-6 and TRBJ2-1; 13 bases agree with TRBD2. The V segment lost 5 bases and the J segment 5 bases; nucleotides outside the gene matches: 3. The germline gives CDR1 MNHNY, CDR2 SVGAGI (reference sequence). The CDR3 has 15 amino acids.

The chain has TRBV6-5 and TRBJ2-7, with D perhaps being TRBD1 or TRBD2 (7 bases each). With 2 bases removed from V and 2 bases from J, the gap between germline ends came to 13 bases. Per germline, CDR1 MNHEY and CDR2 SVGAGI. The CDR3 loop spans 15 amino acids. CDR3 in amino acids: CASSYGQGGTYEQYF. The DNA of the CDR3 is TGTGCCAGCAGTTACGGGCAGGGGGGGACCTACGAGCAGTACTTC.

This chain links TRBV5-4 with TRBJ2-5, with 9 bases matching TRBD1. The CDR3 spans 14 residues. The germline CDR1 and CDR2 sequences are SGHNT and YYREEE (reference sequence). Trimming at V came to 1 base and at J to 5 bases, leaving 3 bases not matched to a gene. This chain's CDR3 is CASSLRGQGETQYF. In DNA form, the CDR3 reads TGTGCCAGCAGCTTGAGAGGACAGGGGGAGACCCAGTACTTC.

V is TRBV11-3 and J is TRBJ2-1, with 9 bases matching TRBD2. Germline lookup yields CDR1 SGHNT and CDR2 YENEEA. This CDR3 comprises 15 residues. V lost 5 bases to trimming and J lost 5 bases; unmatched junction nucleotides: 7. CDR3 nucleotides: TGTGCCAGCAGCCGGACTAGCGAAGGTCACAATGAGCAGTTCTTC. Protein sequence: CASSRTSEGHNEQFF.